What follows are 31 T cell receptor beta chains derived from one specimen sequenced in a study of cytomegalovirus exposure and HLA in healthy donors. In the PCR, 60 Vbeta and 13 Jbeta primers were used. The repertoire was sequenced with immunoSEQ multiplex PCR; TCRdb's copy has only in-frame clones and lacks some. The sample records over 200,000 clones, 77% being singletons. The material sequenced was PBMCs. These receptors were taken from a woman aged 55-70 years in good health and CMV-seropositive.

This chain connects TRBV28 to TRBJ1-2; D gene unclear. The CDR3 loop spans 13 amino acids. The V end lost 9 bases, the J end lost 5 bases, and 16 bases lay between the germline ends. Germline assignment: CDR1 MDHEN and CDR2 SYDVKM. DNA of the CDR3: TGTGCCAGTTCCGGGATAAGGTCGTATGGCTACACCTTC. This encodes CASSGIRSYGYTF.

CDR3 bases: TGTGCCAGCAGTTCAATACACGGGATTACGACAGGGACCCTAGGGGAGCAGTACTTC. Translation: CASSSIHGITTGTLGEQYF. The chain combines TRBV27 with TRBJ2-7; TRBD1 matches at 7 bases. Germline V gives CDR1 MNHEY, CDR2 SMNVEV (reference sequence). The CDR3 spans 19 residues. The ends lost 4 bases at V and 7 bases at J; junction bases unmatched: 25.

The chain is built from TRBV28 and TRBJ1-2; TRBD1 might be the D (6 bases). Trimming cost V 3 bases and J 6 bases, with 23 bases left between them. The CDR3 is made up of 17 amino acids. Looked up from germline, CDR1 is MDHEN and CDR2 is SYDVKM. The CDR3, as DNA: TGTGCCAGCAGTTTCCCAGGACAGAGGTCCCTTACGGATGGCTACACCTTC. Its translation is CASSFPGQRSLTDGYTF.

The CDR3 DNA sequence: TGTGCCAGCAGCGCAAGGACAGGGAGTAGGGAGACCCAGTACTTC. This codes for CASSARTGSRETQYF. V and J are TRBV9 and TRBJ2-5; 8 nucleotides match TRBD1. V dropped 3 bases and J dropped 5; count of bases not matched to a gene: 9. The germline V gene encodes CDR1 SGDLS and CDR2 YYNGEE. The CDR3 extends over 15 amino acids.

This rearrangement joins TRBV5-6 to TRBJ2-5; TRBD2 aligns across 8 bases. There are 16 residues in the CDR3. Germline V gene sequence: CDR1 SGHDT, CDR2 YYEEEE. The V segment lost 0 bases and the J segment 2 bases; nucleotides outside the gene matches: 6. The CDR3 coding sequence is TGTGCCAGCAGCTTGGTAGGAGCGGGAGAACAAGAGACCCAGTACTTC. It is translated as CASSLVGAGEQETQYF. Full variable domain (missing parts from reference TRBV5-6 and TRBJ2-5): DAGVTQSPTHLIKTRGQQVTLRCSPKSGHDTVSWYQQALGQGPQFIFQYYEEEERQRGNFPDRFSGHQFPNYSSELNVNALLLGDSALYLCASSLVGAGEQETQYFGPGTRLLVL.

The chain joins TRBV27 to TRBJ2-2; 9 positions agree with TRBD2. V was clipped by 2 bases and J by 5 bases; unmatched bases: 3. This CDR3 spans 15 amino acids. Germline CDR1 is MNHEY and CDR2 is SMNVEV (reference sequence). CDR3 region: CASSLLLAGTGELFF. The CDR3 region has the DNA TGTGCCAGCAGTTTACTCCTAGCGGGAACCGGGGAGCTGTTTTTT.

This chain connects TRBV15 to TRBJ2-1, with 7 bases fitting TRBD2. The germline V gene has CDR1 LNHNV and CDR2 YYDKDF (reference sequence). The length of the CDR3 is 13 residues. V gave up 6 bases and J gave up 7 bases; unmatched junction bases: 6. CDR3 protein: CATRMSGKNEQFF. CDR3 nucleotide sequence: TGTGCCACCAGAATGAGCGGGAAGAATGAGCAGTTCTTC.

This chain connects TRBV28 to TRBJ2-1; no clear D. The V end lost 4 bases, the J end lost 9 bases, and 10 bases lay between the germline ends. The CDR3 consists of 12 residues. Per germline, CDR1 MDHEN and CDR2 SYDVKM. Written as DNA, the CDR3 is TGTGCCAGCAGTTCCACGTGGAGTGAGCAGTTCTTC. It is translated as CASSSTWSEQFF.

This clone was counted a few times. This chain uses TRBV9 with TRBJ2-5; 10 bases line up with TRBD2. In germline, CDR1 is SGDLS, CDR2 YYNGEE. CDR3 length: 17 residues. The V gene end was trimmed by 3 bases and the J gene end by 5 bases; junction bases not matched to a gene: 13. In nucleotides, the CDR3 is TGTGCCAGCAGCGCTGGGTCCCTAGCGGGGGAGGGGGAGACCCAGTACTTC. It codes for CASSAGSLAGEGETQYF.

The DNA of the CDR3 is TGTGCCAGCAGCGGAAGACAGGGGGCTTTCGACGAGCAGTACTTC. This encodes CASSGRQGAFDEQYF. This chain joins TRBV7-8 and TRBJ2-7; TRBD1 matches at 10 bases. The CDR3 runs 15 residues. Germline CDR1 SGHVS, CDR2 FQNEAQ. The V gene end was trimmed by 5 bases and the J gene end by 5 bases; junction bases not matched to a gene: 9.

This clone occurred once. The rearrangement links TRBV5-6 to TRBJ2-5, with D perhaps matching TRBD2 (5 bases). Deletions cut 0 bases from V and 2 bases from J, with 20 bases between. The CDR3 is 18 residues long. The germline gives CDR1 SGHDT, CDR2 YYEEEE. The CDR3 sequence: CASSLGPPGASYQETQYF. DNA for the CDR3: TGTGCCAGCAGCTTGGGGCCCCCAGGAGCTAGCTATCAAGAGACCCAGTACTTC.

This rearrangement joins TRBV21-1 to TRBJ2-7; the D call of TRBD2 is as the table states it, not checked on the DNA. TRBV21-1 is classified as a pseudogene. This CDR3 region has 14 residues. The CDR3 DNA is TGTGCCAGCAGCAAAGCGCTTAGAGGCTACGAGCAGTACTTC. Translated, it gives CASSKALRGYEQYF.

This clone appeared a few times. The CDR3: CASSRDTGWGYTF. In nucleotides, the CDR3 is TGTGCCAGCAGTCGGGATACAGGGTGGGGCTACACCTTC. The chain is built from TRBV6-6 and TRBJ1-2; D is possibly TRBD1 (6 bases). Trimming took off 5 bases at V and 8 bases at J, with 15 bases between the two ends. Germline assignment: CDR1 MNHNY and CDR2 SVGAGI (reference sequence). This CDR3 region has 13 residues.

The CDR3 DNA reads TGTGCCAGCAGCCCGGGACAGGGGAACACCGGGGAGCTGTTTTTT. Encoded protein: CASSPGQGNTGELFF. V usage is TRBV28 and J usage is TRBJ2-2; TRBD1 matches 9 bases. The CDR3 spans 15 residues. Germline assignment: CDR1 MDHEN and CDR2 SYDVKM. J lost 1 base, V lost 6 bases, and 3 bases had no gene match.

The genes are TRBV7-9 and TRBJ2-7; 7 positions agree with TRBD1. V shed 5 bases, J shed 3 bases, and the junction held 7 bases outside the gene matches. Per germline, CDR1 SEHNR and CDR2 FQNEAQ (reference sequence). The CDR3 spans 14 residues. CDR3 coding DNA: TGTGCCAGCAGCCCCTACCGGGACAGCTACGAGCAGTACTTC. Protein sequence: CASSPYRDSYEQYF. The entire variable domain, with the rest obtained from reference TRBV7-9 and TRBJ2-7, is as follows: DTGVSQNPRHKITKRGQNVTFRCDPISEHNRLYWYRQTLGQGPEFLTYFQNEAQLEKSRLLSDRFSAERPKGSFSTLEIQRTEQGDSAMYLCASSPYRDSYEQYFGPGTRLTVT.

V is TRBV19 and J is TRBJ2-5; D perhaps matches TRBD1 (6 bases). The CDR3 has 13 residues. Trimming stripped 8 bases from V and 1 base from J, with 11 bases between. The V gene's germline CDR1 is LNHDA and CDR2 SQIVND (reference sequence). The CDR3 DNA follows: TGTGCCAGTTCACAGGGAGTCCAAGAGACCCAGTACTTC. Residues: CASSQGVQETQYF.

The chain employs TRBV30 and TRBJ1-1; TRBD1 agrees at 7 bases. The CDR3 length is 18 residues. V trimming: 3 bases; J trimming: 0 bases; junction bases outside the gene matches: 16. CDR1 and CDR2 (germline): GTSNPN, SVGIG (reference sequence). The CDR3 coding sequence is TGTGCCTGGAGCGCGAACAGGGGTCGAGCCCCCGTGAACACTGAAGCTTTCTTT. Translated, it gives CAWSANRGRAPVNTEAFF.

This chain joins TRBV9 and TRBJ1-4; 7 nucleotides match TRBD1. CDR1 is SGDLS, CDR2 YYNGEE, per germline. The CDR3 contains 14 residues. V lost 3 bases and J lost 3; bases outside the gene matches: 2. The CDR3 coding sequence is TGTGCCAGCAGCGCTGGGACAGCTAATGAAAAACTGTTTTTT. As protein: CASSAGTANEKLFF.

This chain joins TRBV2 and TRBJ2-1; TRBD1 might be the D (5 bases). Germline V CDR1 and CDR2: SNHLY, FYNNEI. Trimming shortened V by 3 bases and J by 6 bases, and 6 bases separated the two germline ends. The CDR3 is 12 amino acids. The CDR3 loop reads CASSETANEQFF. The CDR3 nucleotides are TGTGCCAGCAGTGAGACAGCCAATGAGCAGTTCTTC.

The V and J genes are TRBV4-3 and TRBJ1-4, with TRBD1 matching over 8 bases. This CDR3 is built from 15 residues. With 4 bases clipped from V and 4 bases from J, the junction kept 5 bases outside the gene matches. Germline CDR1 reads LGHNA; CDR2 reads YSLEER. The CDR3 loop is CASSRQGADNEKLFF. CDR3 sequence (DNA): TGCGCCAGCAGCCGCCAGGGGGCGGATAATGAAAAACTGTTTTTT.

This clone was seen a few times. V is TRBV14 and J is TRBJ1-6; maybe TRBD1 (5 bases). Trimming took 9 bases from V and 10 from J, leaving 13 bases between them. From germline, CDR1 is SGHDN and CDR2 FVKESK. This CDR3 contains 12 residues. This CDR3 reads CASRQQGSPLHF. In DNA, the CDR3 is TGTGCCAGTCGACAGCAGGGATCACCCCTCCACTTT.

This rearrangement joins TRBV21-1 to TRBJ1-2. TRBV21-1 represents a pseudogene. The CDR3 spans 13 residues. Here the CDR3 reads CATTTGRGDGYTF. For the CDR3, the DNA is TGTGCCACTACTACAGGGCGGGGGGATGGCTACACCTTC.

The V and J genes are TRBV14 and TRBJ1-1, with D uncertain. V was shortened by 4 bases and J by 0 bases, with 15 bases between the two germline ends. The CDR3 is 16 amino acids. Germline V gives CDR1 SGHDN, CDR2 FVKESK. This CDR3 is CASSPMLGRMNTEAFF. CDR3 DNA: TGTGCCAGCAGCCCCATGTTAGGGAGGATGAACACTGAAGCTTTCTTT.

J is TRBJ2-5 and V is TRBV10-2; 7 nucleotides agree with TRBD2. V gave up 8 bases and J gave up 4 bases; unmatched junction bases: 10. This CDR3 is built from 14 residues. The germline V gene has CDR1 WSHSY and CDR2 SAAADI. For the CDR3, the DNA is TGCGCCAGCGAACGGGGGGTGGGCTTAGAGACCCAGTACTTC. Amino acid sequence: CASERGVGLETQYF.

In its sample, this clone was seen a few times. This chain links TRBV11-2 with TRBJ1-2, with TRBD1 matching 7 bases. V lost 0 bases to trimming and J lost 4 bases; unmatched junction nucleotides: 14. CDR3 length: 18 amino acids. Germline loops: CDR1 SGHAT, CDR2 FQNNGV. The CDR3 region is CASSLDPSGRGMVYGYTF. Here the CDR3 DNA reads TGTGCCAGCAGCTTAGATCCGTCGGGCAGGGGGATGGTCTATGGCTACACCTTC.

This clone was seen once. V gene TRBV28 combines with J gene TRBJ1-2; weak D call: TRBD1 (5 bases). Germline CDR1 reads MDHEN; CDR2 reads SYDVKM. This CDR3 has 14 residues. The V end lost 7 bases, the J end lost 4 bases, and 16 bases lay between the germline ends. This CDR3 is CASTRTPLSYGYTF. DNA of the CDR3: TGTGCCAGCACCAGGACACCCCTAAGCTATGGCTACACCTTC.

The chain recombines TRBV19 with TRBJ2-7; 8 bases match TRBD2. The CDR3 consists of 14 residues. With 4 bases clipped from V and 1 base from J, the junction kept 3 bases outside the gene matches. Germline V lookup: CDR1 LNHDA, CDR2 SQIVND (reference sequence). CDR3 sequence reads: CASSTSGGSYEQYF. The CDR3 DNA is TGTGCCAGTAGTACGAGCGGGGGATCCTACGAGCAGTACTTC.

The rearrangement links TRBV4-3 to TRBJ2-2; D remains ambiguous. Germline V gene sequence: CDR1 LGHNA, CDR2 YSLEER. This CDR3 spans 13 amino acids. The ends were cut back, 2 bases at V and 5 bases at J, with 6 bases in the middle. The CDR3 loop is CASSQSGTGELFF. The CDR3 DNA reads TGCGCCAGCAGCCAATCCGGGACCGGGGAGCTGTTTTTT.

The chain uses TRBV10-1 and TRBJ2-3; the D is unclear. Trimming removed 4 bases from V and 2 bases from J, with 13 bases in between. The germline V gene has CDR1 WNHNN and CDR2 SYGVQD (reference sequence). The CDR3 runs to 15 residues. The CDR3 nucleotides are TGCGCCAGCAGTGGGGCACCATACGCCACAGATACGCAGTATTTT. Translation gives CASSGAPYATDTQYF.

The chain combines TRBV27 with TRBJ1-2; D possibly corresponds to TRBD1 (6 bases). The germline gives CDR1 MNHEY, CDR2 SMNVEV (reference sequence). The ends were cut back, 7 bases at V and 0 bases at J, with 9 bases in the middle. This CDR3 is built from 13 residues. This CDR3 reads CASKGHTNYGYTF. The CDR3, as DNA: TGTGCCAGCAAGGGACACACTAACTATGGCTACACCTTC.

On this clone: The same CDR3 can be traced to other DNA sequences in this sample. The chain's CDR3 is CASSAGSYNEQFF. In DNA form, the CDR3 reads TGTGCCAGCAGCGCAGGCTCCTACAATGAGCAGTTCTTC. The chain links TRBV9 to TRBJ2-1, with unresolved D. This CDR3 has 13 amino acids. CDR1 and CDR2 (germline): SGDLS, YYNGEE. The V end lost 3 bases, the J end lost 0 bases, and 4 bases lay between the germline ends.